Below, 32 T cell receptor beta chains from the same sample are listed, as sequenced in a study of T cells expressing NK-cell markers. TCRdb re-called the 5' RACE reads and gives one entry per CDR3 protein, without DNA. The sample holds about 430,000 distinct CDR3 sequences. Sequencing was performed on blood T cells: a sorted CD56 or NKG2C T cell subset, CD4+ or CD8+ T cells, or bulk PBMC T cells (not recorded which). All receptors come from a woman aged 45-60 years in good health.

The rearrangement joins TRBV7-7 to TRBJ2-2; TCRdb's assignment of TRBD1 cannot be checked, as there is no DNA. CDR3 length: 15 residues. Per germline, CDR1 SSHAT and CDR2 FNYEAQ (reference sequence). The CDR3 region is CASSSTGSGTGELFF.

The chain uses TRBV7-8 and TRBJ2-3; TCRdb picks TRBD1, but there is no DNA to check that call. The CDR3 loop spans 15 amino acids. The germline gives CDR1 SGHVS, CDR2 FQNEAQ. The CDR3 spells CASSASRRPTDTQYF.

The rearrangement uses TRBV7-3 and TRBJ2-5; the TRBD1 assignment by TCRdb is unverifiable without DNA. This CDR3 spans 15 amino acids. Germline assignment: CDR1 SGHTA and CDR2 FQGTGA. This CDR3 reads CASSYRGMGQETQYF.

This chain joins TRBV20-1 and TRBJ1-3. The CDR3 spans 16 residues. Looked up from germline, CDR1 is DFQATT and CDR2 is SNEGSKA (reference sequence). CDR3 residues: CSARDHRGTSGNTIYF.

This chain connects TRBV20-1 to TRBJ2-1; as DNA is missing, the TRBD1 call by TCRdb cannot be tested. There are 12 residues in the CDR3. Germline CDR1 DFQATT, CDR2 SNEGSKA (reference sequence). The CDR3 loop is CSALSPPNEQFF.

V usage is TRBV12-3 or TRBV12-4 and J usage is TRBJ1-4; no DNA is available, so the TRBD1 call from TCRdb remains unchecked. The CDR3 spans 14 residues. The CDR3 here is CASREQGGTEKLFF.

The chain employs TRBV5-1 and TRBJ1-1. The CDR3 consists of 15 residues. Germline loops: CDR1 SGHRS, CDR2 YFSETQ. CDR3 protein: CASSRSVGLRTEAFF.

The rearrangement joins TRBV6-5 to TRBJ2-7; TCRdb proposes TRBD2, but this gene call is untestable without DNA. CDR1 and CDR2 (germline): MNHEY, SVGAGI. This CDR3 has 19 amino acids. The CDR3 protein is CASSSNRGPAGRLTYEQYF.

The rearrangement joins TRBV7-9 to TRBJ1-3; TCRdb gives TRBD1 as the D gene, but with no DNA this cannot be confirmed. The length of the CDR3 is 16 residues. Germline lookup yields CDR1 SEHNR and CDR2 FQNEAQ (reference sequence). The CDR3 region is CASSTSPGGSGNTIYF. The full variable domain, completed using reference TRBV7-9 and TRBJ1-3, is DTGVSQNPRHKITKRGQNVTFRCDPISEHNRLYWYRQTLGQGPEFLTYFQNEAQLEKSRLLSDRFSAERPKGSFSTLEIQRTEQGDSAMYLCASSTSPGGSGNTIYFGEGSWLTVV.

This rearrangement joins TRBV15 to TRBJ1-1. The CDR3 covers 16 residues. Per germline, CDR1 LNHNV and CDR2 YYDKDF (reference sequence). CDR3 sequence reads: CATSRDAQPLNTEAFF.

The CDR3 loop reads CASSPSGSVYTGELFF. The gene calls are TRBV4-1 and TRBJ2-2; without DNA, the TCRdb call of TRBD2 cannot be checked. Germline V gives CDR1 MGHRA, CDR2 YSYEKL. The CDR3 has 16 amino acids.

The V and J genes are TRBV20-1 and TRBJ2-3; the D call of TRBD1 rests on TCRdb alone, since no DNA is present to check it. From germline, CDR1 is DFQATT and CDR2 SNEGSKA (reference sequence). CDR3 length equals 17 residues. CDR3 sequence: CSASRGGGSRGTDTQYF.

The chain links TRBV12-3 or TRBV12-4 to TRBJ1-2; TCRdb reports TRBD1, a call that lacks DNA to check it against. The CDR3 is 16 amino acids. The CDR3 region is CASRAYGGQGRGGYTF.

The CDR3 sequence: CASSQEGPGFTDTQYF. The chain is built from TRBV14 and TRBJ2-3; TCRdb returns TRBD1, unconfirmable since there is no DNA. In germline, CDR1 is SGHDN, CDR2 FVKESK. The CDR3 is 16 residues long.

The CDR3 loop is CRARTLTEAFF. The chain couples TRBV20-1 to TRBJ1-1. This CDR3 comprises 11 residues. CDR1 is DFQATT, CDR2 SNEGSKA, per germline (reference sequence).

V is TRBV12-3 or TRBV12-4 and J is TRBJ1-2; TCRdb's D call of TRBD1 is untestable without DNA. There are 12 residues in the CDR3. CDR3 region: CASSSRPGGYTF.

The V and J genes are TRBV20-1 and TRBJ1-1. CDR1 is DFQATT and CDR2 is SNEGSKA in the germline V gene (reference sequence). The CDR3 length is 14 residues. This chain's CDR3 is CSARDAGGLAEAFF.

This chain connects TRBV2 to TRBJ1-1; the D call from TCRdb, TRBD1, cannot be confirmed without DNA. This CDR3 is 14 amino acids long. Germline V gene sequence: CDR1 SNHLY, CDR2 FYNNEI. This CDR3 reads CASSTGATGGEAFF.

The genes are TRBV12-3 or TRBV12-4 and TRBJ2-5; TCRdb picks TRBD1, but there is no DNA to check that call. The CDR3 extends over 13 amino acids. The CDR3 here is CASRWTGRETQYF.

The V gene is TRBV10-3, the J gene TRBJ2-3; no DNA is available, so the TRBD2 call from TCRdb remains unchecked. The CDR3 totals 15 residues. Looked up from germline, CDR1 is ENHRY and CDR2 is SYGVKD. The CDR3 sequence: CAISESLAGSDTQYF.

The chain links TRBV29-1 to TRBJ1-6; with no DNA, the TCRdb D assignment of TRBD1 cannot be verified. The V gene's germline CDR1 is SQVTM and CDR2 ANQGSEA. The CDR3 length is 13 residues. The CDR3: CSVRQDPNSPLHF.

The chain links TRBV6-2 or TRBV6-3 to TRBJ2-5; no DNA is available, so the TRBD1 call from TCRdb remains unchecked. CDR1 is MNHEY and CDR2 is SVGEGT in the germline V gene. The CDR3 is made up of 16 amino acids. The CDR3 reads CASSWNRDRGKETQYF.

This sequence joins TRBV12-3 or TRBV12-4 and TRBJ1-6; there is no DNA to check the TCRdb D call of TRBD1. The CDR3 sequence is 11 residues long. The CDR3 sequence: CASTGNSPLHF.

The genes are TRBV20-1 and TRBJ2-3; TCRdb gives TRBD1 as the D gene, but with no DNA this cannot be confirmed. CDR1 is DFQATT and CDR2 is SNEGSKA in the germline V gene (reference sequence). CDR3 size: 14 residues. This CDR3 is CSAPNPLLADTQYF.

This chain links TRBV6-1 with TRBJ1-1; without DNA, the TCRdb call of TRBD1 cannot be checked. CDR3 length: 14 amino acids. Germline CDR1 MNHNS, CDR2 SASEGT. The CDR3 sequence: CASRDRGLWTEAFF.

The rearrangement joins TRBV29-1 to TRBJ2-3. Per the germline V gene, CDR1 is SQVTM and CDR2 is ANQGSEA. This CDR3 has 13 residues. CDR3 sequence reads: CSVAGASTDTQYF.

V and J are TRBV15 and TRBJ1-1; TCRdb returns TRBD1, unconfirmable since there is no DNA. The CDR3 totals 14 residues. CDR1 is LNHNV and CDR2 is YYDKDF in the germline V gene (reference sequence). Here the CDR3 reads CATQARSMNTEAFF.

This sequence joins TRBV28 and TRBJ2-3; TCRdb's D call, TRBD2, is unchecked because there is no DNA. Germline V CDR1 and CDR2: MDHEN, SYDVKM. The CDR3 is made up of 18 amino acids. CDR3 amino acids: CASIGVPTGALSTDTQYF.

The chain uses TRBV28 and TRBJ2-1; TCRdb returns TRBD2, unconfirmable since there is no DNA. Germline V gene lookup returns CDR1 MDHEN and CDR2 SYDVKM. This CDR3 has 17 amino acids. The CDR3 reads CASRWLAGRSSYNEQFF. The full variable domain, with the rest looked up from reference TRBV28 and TRBJ2-1, is DVKVTQSSRYLVKRTGEKVFLECVQDMDHENMFWYRQDPGLGLRLIYFSYDVKMKEKGDIPEGYSVSREKKERFSLILESASTNQTSMYLCASRWLAGRSSYNEQFFGPGTRLTVL.

The CDR3 region is CASRSTGQGLNTEAFF. The V call is TRBV12-3 or TRBV12-4, the J call TRBJ1-1; there is no DNA to check the TCRdb D call of TRBD1. This CDR3 region has 16 residues.

The chain is built from TRBV4-2 and TRBJ2-1; TCRdb names TRBD2, which stays unverified in the absence of DNA. The germline CDR1 and CDR2 sequences are LGHNA and YNFKEQ. This CDR3 is 17 amino acids long. The CDR3: CASSPSSSSGAENEQFF.

CDR3 residues: CSAGGGQGVGSRYQETQYF. The chain is built from TRBV20-1 and TRBJ2-5; TCRdb reports TRBD1, a call that lacks DNA to check it against. The CDR3 length is 19 residues. Per germline, CDR1 DFQATT and CDR2 SNEGSKA (reference sequence).